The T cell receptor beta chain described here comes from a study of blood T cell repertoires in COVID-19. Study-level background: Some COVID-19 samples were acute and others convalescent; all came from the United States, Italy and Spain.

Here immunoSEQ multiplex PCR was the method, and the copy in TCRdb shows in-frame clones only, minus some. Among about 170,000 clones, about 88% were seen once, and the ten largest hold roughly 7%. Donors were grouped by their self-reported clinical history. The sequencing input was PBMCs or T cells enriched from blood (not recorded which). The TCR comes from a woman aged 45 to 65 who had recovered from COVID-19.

CDR3 protein: CASSDSTYEQYF. The CDR3 bases are TGTGCCAGCAGCGACAGTACCTACGAGCAGTACTTC. The chain employs TRBV7-9 and TRBJ2-7; perhaps TRBD1 as D (5 bases). The CDR3 extends over 12 amino acids. Trimming took 5 bases from V and 2 from J, leaving 7 bases between them. Germline CDR1 SEHNR, CDR2 FQNEAQ (reference sequence).